The clone carrying this TCR beta chain was counted at least ten times. The data originate from a study of spatial heterogeneity in lung cancer. Germline loops: CDR1 SGDLS, CDR2 YYNGEE. This CDR3 has 14 amino acids. The V gene lost 3 bases and the J gene lost 1 base, with 8 bases spanning the gap. As for time point: sample taken at primary tumor resection. Each CDR3 protein is one row after TCRdb ran MiXCR on the 5' RACE reads. This table has about 20,000 distinct CDR3 sequences, approximately 6.2% appearing once. The rearrangement links TRBV9 to TRBJ2-1, with D tentatively TRBD2 (5 bases). The sample here was PBMCs, taken at surgery. The origin of this receptor is a male donor with early-stage non-small cell lung cancer. Here the CDR3 reads CASSESGSYNEQFF. The CDR3 region has the DNA TGTGCCAGCAGCGAAAGCGGATCCTACAATGAGCAGTTCTTC.